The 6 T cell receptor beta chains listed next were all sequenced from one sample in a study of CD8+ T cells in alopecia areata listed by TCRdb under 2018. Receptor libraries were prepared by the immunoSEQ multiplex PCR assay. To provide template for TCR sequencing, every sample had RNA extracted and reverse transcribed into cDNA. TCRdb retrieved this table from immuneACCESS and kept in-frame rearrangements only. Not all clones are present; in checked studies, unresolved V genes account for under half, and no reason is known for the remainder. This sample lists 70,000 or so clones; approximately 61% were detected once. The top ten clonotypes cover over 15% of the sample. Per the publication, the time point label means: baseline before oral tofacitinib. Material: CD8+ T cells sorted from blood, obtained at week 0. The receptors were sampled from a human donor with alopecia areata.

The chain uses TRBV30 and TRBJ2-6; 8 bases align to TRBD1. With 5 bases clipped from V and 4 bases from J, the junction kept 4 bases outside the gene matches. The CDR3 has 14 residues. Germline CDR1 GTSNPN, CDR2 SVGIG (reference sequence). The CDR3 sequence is CAWGTGSGANVLTF. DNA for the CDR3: TGTGCCTGGGGGACAGGCTCCGGGGCCAACGTCCTGACTTTC.

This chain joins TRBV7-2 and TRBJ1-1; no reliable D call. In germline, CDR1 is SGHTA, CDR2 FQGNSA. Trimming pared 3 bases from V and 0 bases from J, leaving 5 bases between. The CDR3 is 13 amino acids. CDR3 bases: TGTGCCAGCAGCTTGTCAGTGAACACTGAAGCTTTCTTT. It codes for CASSLSVNTEAFF.

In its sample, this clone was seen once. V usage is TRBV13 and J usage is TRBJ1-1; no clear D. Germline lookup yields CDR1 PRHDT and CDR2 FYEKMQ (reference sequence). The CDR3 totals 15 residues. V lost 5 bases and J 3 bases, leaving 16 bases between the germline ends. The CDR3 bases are TGTGCCAGCAGCCCTCATAGGAGGACGGACACTGAAGCTTTCTTT. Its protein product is CASSPHRRTDTEAFF.

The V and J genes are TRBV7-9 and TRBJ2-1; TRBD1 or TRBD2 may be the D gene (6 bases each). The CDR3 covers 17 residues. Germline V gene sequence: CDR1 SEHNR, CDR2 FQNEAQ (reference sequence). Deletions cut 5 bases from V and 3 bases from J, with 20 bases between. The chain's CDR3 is CASSPGVWKGGYNEQFF. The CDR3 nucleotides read TGTGCCAGCAGCCCTGGGGTCTGGAAGGGGGGCTACAATGAGCAGTTCTTC.

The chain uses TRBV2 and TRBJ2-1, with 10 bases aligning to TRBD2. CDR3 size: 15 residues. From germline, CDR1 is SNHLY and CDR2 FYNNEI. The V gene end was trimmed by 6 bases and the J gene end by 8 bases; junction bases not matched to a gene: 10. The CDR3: CASRGAGGPIDEQFF. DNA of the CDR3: TGTGCCAGCAGAGGAGCGGGAGGGCCAATCGATGAGCAGTTCTTC.

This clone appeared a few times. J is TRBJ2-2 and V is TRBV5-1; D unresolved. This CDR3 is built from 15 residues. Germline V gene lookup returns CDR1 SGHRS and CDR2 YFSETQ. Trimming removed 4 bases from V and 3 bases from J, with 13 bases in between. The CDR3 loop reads CASSDLGPDTGELFF. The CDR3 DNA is TGCGCCAGCAGCGATCTTGGGCCCGACACCGGGGAGCTGTTTTTT.